The present T cell receptor beta chain was sequenced within a study of human T cells and chemical hapten exposure. The CDR3 has 14 amino acids. Trimming removed 3 bases at V and 6 bases at J, with 14 bases between. Germline V lookup: CDR1 LGHNT, CDR2 FRNRAP. This clonotype was seen a few times. Each CDR3 protein is one row after TCRdb ran MiXCR on the RACE reads. Here the sample spans 60,000 to 70,000 distinct CDR3 sequences, 11% being singletons. Time point meaning: pre-sensitization, week 0. The treatment here: therapeutic diphenylcyclopropenone sensitization with weekly scalp DPC. This material consisted of whole blood, taken in connection with sensitization to the hapten diphenylcyclopropenone (DPC). The clonotype comes from a woman in her forties or fifties with alopecia areata. Some clones in this sample may be carry-over from other donors' samples. The rearrangement uses TRBV12-5 and TRBJ1-1; D is possibly TRBD1 (5 bases). The CDR3 DNA reads as TGTGCTAGTGGTTTAGGGGACTCGAGGGCTGAAGCTTTCTTT. Translation: CASGLGDSRAEAFF.